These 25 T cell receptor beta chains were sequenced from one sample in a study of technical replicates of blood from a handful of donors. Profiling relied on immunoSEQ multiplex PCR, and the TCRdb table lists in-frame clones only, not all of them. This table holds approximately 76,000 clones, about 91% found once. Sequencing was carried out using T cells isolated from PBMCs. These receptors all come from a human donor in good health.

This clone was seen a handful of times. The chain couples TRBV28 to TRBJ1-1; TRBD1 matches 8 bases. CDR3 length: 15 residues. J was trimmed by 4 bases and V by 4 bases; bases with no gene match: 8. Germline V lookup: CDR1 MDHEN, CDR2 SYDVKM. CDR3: CASSWTGTFVTEAFF. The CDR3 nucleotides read TGTGCCAGCAGTTGGACAGGGACGTTTGTCACTGAAGCTTTCTTT. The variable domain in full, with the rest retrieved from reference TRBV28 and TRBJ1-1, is DVKVTQSSRYLVKRTGEKVFLECVQDMDHENMFWYRQDPGLGLRLIYFSYDVKMKEKGDIPEGYSVSREKKERFSLILESASTNQTSMYLCASSWTGTFVTEAFFGQGTRLTVV.

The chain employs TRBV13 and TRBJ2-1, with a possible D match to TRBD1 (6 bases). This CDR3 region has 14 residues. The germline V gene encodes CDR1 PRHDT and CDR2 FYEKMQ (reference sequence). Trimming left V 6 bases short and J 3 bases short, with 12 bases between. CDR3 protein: CASSWDNRYNEQFF. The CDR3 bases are TGTGCCAGCAGTTGGGACAATCGCTACAATGAGCAGTTCTTC.

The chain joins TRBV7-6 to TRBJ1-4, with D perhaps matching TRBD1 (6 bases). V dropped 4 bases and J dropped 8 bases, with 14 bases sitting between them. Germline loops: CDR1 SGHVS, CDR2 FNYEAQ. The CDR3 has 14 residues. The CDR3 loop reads CASSSGGQLEKLFF. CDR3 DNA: TGTGCCAGCAGCTCAGGTGGACAGCTGGAAAAACTGTTTTTT.

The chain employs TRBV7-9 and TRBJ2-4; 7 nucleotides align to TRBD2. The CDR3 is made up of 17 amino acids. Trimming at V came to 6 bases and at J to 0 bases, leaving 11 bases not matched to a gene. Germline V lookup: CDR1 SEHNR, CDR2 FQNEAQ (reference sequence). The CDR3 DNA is TGTGCCAGCAGACTCTGGACGGGGGGTGTAGCCAAAAACATTCAGTACTTC. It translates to CASRLWTGGVAKNIQYF.

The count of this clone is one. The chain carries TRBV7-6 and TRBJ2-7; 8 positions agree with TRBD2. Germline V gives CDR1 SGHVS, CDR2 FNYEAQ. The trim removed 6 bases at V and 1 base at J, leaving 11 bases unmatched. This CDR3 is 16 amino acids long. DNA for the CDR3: TGTGCCAGCAGTCCCAGCACCGGGACTAGGTCCTACGAGCAGTACTTC. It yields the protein CASSPSTGTRSYEQYF. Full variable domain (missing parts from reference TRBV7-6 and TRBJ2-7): GAGVSQSPRYKVTKRGQDVALRCDPISGHVSLYWYRQALGQGPEFLTYFNYEAQQDKSGLPNDRFSAERPEGSISTLTIQRTEQRDSAMYRCASSPSTGTRSYEQYFGPGTRLTVT.

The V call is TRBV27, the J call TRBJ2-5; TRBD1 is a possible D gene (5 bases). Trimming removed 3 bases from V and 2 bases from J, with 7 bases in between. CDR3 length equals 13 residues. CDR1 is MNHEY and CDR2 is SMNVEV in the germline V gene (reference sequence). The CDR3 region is CASSFSGQETQYF. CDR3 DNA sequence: TGTGCCAGCAGTTTCTCAGGGCAAGAGACCCAGTACTTC.

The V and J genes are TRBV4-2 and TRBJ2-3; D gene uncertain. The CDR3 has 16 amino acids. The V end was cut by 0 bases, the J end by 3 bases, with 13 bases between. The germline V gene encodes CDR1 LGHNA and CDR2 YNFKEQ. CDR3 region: CASSQEASAETDTQYF. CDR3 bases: TGTGCCAGCAGCCAAGAGGCCAGTGCTGAAACAGATACGCAGTATTTT.

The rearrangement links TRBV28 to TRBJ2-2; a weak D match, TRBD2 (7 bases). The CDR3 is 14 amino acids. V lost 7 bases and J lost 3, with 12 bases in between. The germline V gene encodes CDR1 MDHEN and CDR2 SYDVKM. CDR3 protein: CASIRGADTGELFF. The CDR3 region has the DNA TGTGCCAGCATTCGGGGGGCAGACACCGGGGAGCTGTTTTTT.

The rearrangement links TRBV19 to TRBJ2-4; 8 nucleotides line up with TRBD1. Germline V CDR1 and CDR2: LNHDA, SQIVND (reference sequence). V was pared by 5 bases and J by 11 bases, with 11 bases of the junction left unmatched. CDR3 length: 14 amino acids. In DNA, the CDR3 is TGTGCCAGTAGTCCGCCGCGGGACAGGACTTTTCAGTACTTC. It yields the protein CASSPPRDRTFQYF.

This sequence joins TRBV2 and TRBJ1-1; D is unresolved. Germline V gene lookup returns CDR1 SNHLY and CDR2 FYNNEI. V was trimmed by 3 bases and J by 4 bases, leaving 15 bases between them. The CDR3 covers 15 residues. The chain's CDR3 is CASSESGSRITEAFF. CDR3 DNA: TGTGCCAGCAGTGAGTCGGGTTCGAGGATCACTGAAGCTTTCTTT. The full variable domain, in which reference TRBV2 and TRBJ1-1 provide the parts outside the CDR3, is EPEVTQTPSHQVTQMGQEVILRCVPISNHLYFYWYRQILGQKVEFLVSFYNNEISEKSEIFDDQFSVERPDGSNFTLKIRSTKLEDSAMYFCASSESGSRITEAFFGQGTRLTVV.

CDR3 in DNA: TGTGCCAGCAGCACAACAGGGAGTATCCATGGCTACACCTTC. Its protein product is CASSTTGSIHGYTF. The gene calls are TRBV7-9 and TRBJ1-2, with D perhaps matching TRBD1 (6 bases). Germline values: CDR1 SEHNR, CDR2 FQNEAQ (reference sequence). The V and J ends lost 5 bases and 6 bases respectively, with 16 bases between them. CDR3 length equals 14 residues.

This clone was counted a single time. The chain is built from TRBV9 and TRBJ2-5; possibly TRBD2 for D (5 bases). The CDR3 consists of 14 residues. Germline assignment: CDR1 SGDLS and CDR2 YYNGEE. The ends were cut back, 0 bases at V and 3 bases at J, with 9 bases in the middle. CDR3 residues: CASSVGWREETQYF. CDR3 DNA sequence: TGTGCCAGCAGCGTAGGGTGGCGGGAAGAGACCCAGTACTTC. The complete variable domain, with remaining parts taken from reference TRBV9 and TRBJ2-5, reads DSGVTQTPKHLITATGQRVTLRCSPRSGDLSVYWYQQSLDQGLQFLIQYYNGEERAKGNILERFSAQQFPDLHSELNLSSLELGDSALYFCASSVGWREETQYFGPGTRLLVL.

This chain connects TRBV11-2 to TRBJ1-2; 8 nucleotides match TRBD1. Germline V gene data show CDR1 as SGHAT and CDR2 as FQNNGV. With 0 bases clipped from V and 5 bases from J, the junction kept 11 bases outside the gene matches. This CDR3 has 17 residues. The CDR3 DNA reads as TGTGCCAGCAGCTTAGATAGGGGGGGACAGGACCTATATGGCTACACCTTC. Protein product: CASSLDRGGQDLYGYTF.

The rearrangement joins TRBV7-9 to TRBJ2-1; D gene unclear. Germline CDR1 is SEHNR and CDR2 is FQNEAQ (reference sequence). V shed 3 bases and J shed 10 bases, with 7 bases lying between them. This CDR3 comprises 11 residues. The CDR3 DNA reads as TGTGCCAGCAGCTTTCTAGAAGAGCAGTTCTTC. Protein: CASSFLEEQFF.

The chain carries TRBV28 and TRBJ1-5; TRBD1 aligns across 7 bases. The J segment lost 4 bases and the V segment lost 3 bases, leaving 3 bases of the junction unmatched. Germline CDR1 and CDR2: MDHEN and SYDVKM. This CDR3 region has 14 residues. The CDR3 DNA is TGTGCCAGCAGTTTCTTACAGGGGAATCAGCCCCAGCATTTT. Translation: CASSFLQGNQPQHF.

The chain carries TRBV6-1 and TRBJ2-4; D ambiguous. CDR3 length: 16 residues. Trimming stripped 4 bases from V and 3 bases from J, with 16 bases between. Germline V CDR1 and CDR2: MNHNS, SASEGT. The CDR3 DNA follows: TGTGCCAGCAGTGGGAACCCTTTGCGGTACAAAAACATTCAGTACTTC. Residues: CASSGNPLRYKNIQYF.

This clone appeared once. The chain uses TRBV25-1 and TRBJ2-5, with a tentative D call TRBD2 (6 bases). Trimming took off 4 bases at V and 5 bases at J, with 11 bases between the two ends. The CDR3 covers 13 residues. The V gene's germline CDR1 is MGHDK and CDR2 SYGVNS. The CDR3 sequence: CASSGPGGETQYF. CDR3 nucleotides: TGTGCCAGCAGTGGTCCAGGAGGGGAGACCCAGTACTTC.

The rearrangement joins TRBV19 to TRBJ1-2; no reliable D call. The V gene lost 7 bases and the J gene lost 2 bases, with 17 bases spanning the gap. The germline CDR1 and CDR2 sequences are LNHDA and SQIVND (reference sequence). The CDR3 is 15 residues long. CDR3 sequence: CASTLSPGENYGYTF. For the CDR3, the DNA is TGTGCCAGTACCTTATCCCCCGGGGAGAACTATGGCTACACCTTC.

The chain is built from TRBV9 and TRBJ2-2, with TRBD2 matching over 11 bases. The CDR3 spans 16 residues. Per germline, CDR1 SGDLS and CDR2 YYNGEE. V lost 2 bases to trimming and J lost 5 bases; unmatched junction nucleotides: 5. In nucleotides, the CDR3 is TGTGCCAGCAGCGTCCCGCTAGCGGGGGGAACCGGGGAGCTGTTTTTT. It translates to CASSVPLAGGTGELFF.

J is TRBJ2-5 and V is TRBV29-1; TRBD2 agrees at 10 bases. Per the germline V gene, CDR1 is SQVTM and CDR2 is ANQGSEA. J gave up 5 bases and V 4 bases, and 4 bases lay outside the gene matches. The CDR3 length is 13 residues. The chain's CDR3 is CSVGLAGGETQYF. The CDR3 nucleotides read TGCAGCGTTGGACTAGCGGGTGGGGAGACCCAGTACTTC.

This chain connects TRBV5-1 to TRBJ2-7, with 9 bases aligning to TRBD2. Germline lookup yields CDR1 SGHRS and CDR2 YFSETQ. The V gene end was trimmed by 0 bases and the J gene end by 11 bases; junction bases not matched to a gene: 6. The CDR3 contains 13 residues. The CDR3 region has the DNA TGCGCCAGCAGCTTGGTAGTAGCGGGAGTGGAGTACTTC. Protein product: CASSLVVAGVEYF. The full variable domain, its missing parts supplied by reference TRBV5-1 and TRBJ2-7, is KAGVTQTPRYLIKTRGQQVTLSCSPISGHRSVSWYQQTPGQGLQFLFEYFSETQRNKGNFPGRFSGRQFSNSRSEMNVSTLELGDSALYLCASSLVVAGVEYFGPGTRLTVT.

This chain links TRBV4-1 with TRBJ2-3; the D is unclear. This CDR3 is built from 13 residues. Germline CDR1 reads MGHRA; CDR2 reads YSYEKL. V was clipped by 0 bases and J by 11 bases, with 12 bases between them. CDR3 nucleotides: TGCGCCAGCAGCCAAGATCCAGTGAATCGGCAGTATTTT. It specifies CASSQDPVNRQYF.

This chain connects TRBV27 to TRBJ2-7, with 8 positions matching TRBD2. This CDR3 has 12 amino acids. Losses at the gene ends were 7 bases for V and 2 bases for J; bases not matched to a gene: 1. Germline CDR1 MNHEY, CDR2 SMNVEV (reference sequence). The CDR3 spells CASKGLAYEQYF. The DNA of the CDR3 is TGTGCCAGCAAGGGACTAGCCTACGAGCAGTACTTC.

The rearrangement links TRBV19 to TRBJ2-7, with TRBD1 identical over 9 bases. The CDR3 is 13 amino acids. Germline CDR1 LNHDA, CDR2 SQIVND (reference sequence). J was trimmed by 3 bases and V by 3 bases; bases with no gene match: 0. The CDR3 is CASSMGQGYEQYF. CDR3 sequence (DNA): TGTGCCAGTAGTATGGGACAGGGCTACGAGCAGTACTTC.

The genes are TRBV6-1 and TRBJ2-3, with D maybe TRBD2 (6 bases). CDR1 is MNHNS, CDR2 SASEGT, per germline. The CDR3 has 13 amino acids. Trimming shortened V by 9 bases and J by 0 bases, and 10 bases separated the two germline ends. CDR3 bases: TGTGCCAGTCGGGACTGGAGCACAGATACGCAGTATTTT. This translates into CASRDWSTDTQYF.